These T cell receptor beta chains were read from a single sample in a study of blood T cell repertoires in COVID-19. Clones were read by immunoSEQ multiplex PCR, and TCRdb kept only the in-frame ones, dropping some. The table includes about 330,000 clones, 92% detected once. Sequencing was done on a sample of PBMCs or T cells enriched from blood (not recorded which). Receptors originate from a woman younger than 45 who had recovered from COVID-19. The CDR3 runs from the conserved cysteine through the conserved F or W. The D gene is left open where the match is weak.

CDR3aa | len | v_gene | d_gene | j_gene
CATTMTLNYGYTF | 13 | TRBV6-5 | . | TRBJ1-2
CASSHGTGANQPQHF | 15 | TRBV19 | TRBD1 | TRBJ1-5
CASSPSWTVYGYTF | 14 | TRBV18 | . | TRBJ1-2
CASSLAGAGNTIYF | 14 | TRBV7-9 | . | TRBJ1-3
CASSTSGGLAAYEQYF | 16 | TRBV19 | TRBD2 | TRBJ2-7
CASSKGQGNSPLHF | 14 | TRBV7-8 | TRBD1 | TRBJ1-6
CASSPAGDSGNTIYF | 15 | TRBV27 | . | TRBJ1-3
CASSRESTDTQYF | 13 | TRBV5-1 | . | TRBJ2-3
CASSQGNTEAFF | 12 | TRBV12-3/TRBV12-4 | . | TRBJ1-1
CASSYRRGDNYEQYF | 15 | TRBV7-3 | . | TRBJ2-7
CASSSRGPPGETQYF | 15 | TRBV19 | TRBD1 | TRBJ2-5
CASSVLQVNTEAFF | 14 | TRBV2 | . | TRBJ1-1
CASSPTGGAGANVLTF | 16 | TRBV5-4 | TRBD1 | TRBJ2-6
CATSGLSRGNQPQHF | 15 | TRBV15 | . | TRBJ1-5
CASSWQGNGDQPQHF | 15 | TRBV28 | . | TRBJ1-5
CASSHPGQGAYEQYF | 15 | TRBV3-1/TRBV3-2 | TRBD1 | TRBJ2-7
CASSTRLAGVYNEQFF | 16 | TRBV7-8 | TRBD2 | TRBJ2-1
CASSPGQPGSGYTF | 14 | TRBV4-1 | . | TRBJ1-2
CASSQAGSGNTIYF | 14 | TRBV4-2 | . | TRBJ1-3
CASSLYLGTNSNQPQHF | 17 | TRBV28 | . | TRBJ1-5
CASRLAGGPGNEQFF | 15 | TRBV13 | TRBD2 | TRBJ2-1
CASSFLAGTEAFF | 13 | TRBV7-2 | . | TRBJ1-1
CSASDGQVQDSPLHF | 15 | TRBV20-1 | TRBD1 | TRBJ1-6